This entry lists 25 T cell receptor beta chains sequenced from one sample in a study of lymphopenia after photon versus proton radiotherapy. Generated by immunoSEQ multiplex PCR, the TCRdb table keeps only in-frame clones and is missing some. Of around 20,000 clones in the sample, about 89% were seen once. The input for sequencing was peripheral blood, taken from a patient treated with proton-based radiotherapy. Receptors were obtained from an elderly man with esophageal cancer.

The J gene is TRBJ2-6, the V gene TRBV15, with a tentative D call TRBD1 (6 bases). Trimming took 3 bases from V and 1 from J, leaving 10 bases between them. Germline V gene lookup returns CDR1 LNHNV and CDR2 YYDKDF (reference sequence). This CDR3 has 16 residues. CDR3 residues: CATSSHRVSGANVLTF. The CDR3 DNA sequence: TGTGCCACCAGCAGCCACAGGGTGTCTGGGGCCAACGTCCTGACTTTC.

V and J are TRBV5-8 and TRBJ2-6; tentatively, D is TRBD1 (5 bases). The CDR3 contains 16 residues. Trimming shortened V by 0 bases and J by 2 bases, and 9 bases separated the two germline ends. Germline CDR1 reads SGHTS; CDR2 reads YDEGEE. This CDR3 reads CASSLDRITGANVLTF. The CDR3 nucleotides are TGTGCCAGCAGCTTGGACAGGATTACTGGGGCCAACGTCCTGACTTTC.

The V gene is TRBV7-2, the J gene TRBJ1-1; D ambiguous. V was cut by 0 bases and J by 1 base, with 15 bases left in between. Germline V CDR1 and CDR2: SGHTA, FQGNSA. The CDR3 is 17 amino acids. CDR3 residues: CASSLAVMRRKNTEAFF. CDR3 nucleotide sequence: TGTGCCAGCAGCTTAGCGGTAATGCGGCGGAAGAACACTGAAGCTTTCTTT.

The CDR3 region is CAISESQGTDTQYF. CDR3 coding DNA: TGTGCCATCAGTGAGTCGCAGGGTACAGATACGCAGTATTTT. V is TRBV10-3 and J is TRBJ2-3; tentative D call: TRBD1 (5 bases). Germline V lookup: CDR1 ENHRY, CDR2 SYGVKD. V gave up 0 bases and J gave up 3 bases, with 7 bases separating them. This CDR3 has 14 amino acids.

This sequence joins TRBV7-2 and TRBJ2-2, with D uncertain. V was shortened by 0 bases and J by 0 bases, with 17 bases between the two germline ends. CDR1 is SGHTA, CDR2 FQGNSA, per germline. CDR3 length: 19 residues. CDR3 nucleotides: TGTGCCAGCAGCTTAGCGGGTCGTCCTGGCCCGACGAACACCGGGGAGCTGTTTTTT. It codes for CASSLAGRPGPTNTGELFF.

The chain links TRBV2 to TRBJ1-3, with D unresolved. Germline V lookup: CDR1 SNHLY, CDR2 FYNNEI. V was cut by 7 bases and J by 4 bases, with 8 bases left in between. There are 12 residues in the CDR3. The CDR3 sequence is CASTEAGNTIYF. The CDR3 coding sequence is TGTGCCAGCACAGAGGCAGGAAACACCATATATTTT.

The chain recombines TRBV5-1 with TRBJ2-7, with 8 bases matching TRBD1. J gave up 6 bases and V 2 bases, and 4 bases lay outside the gene matches. This CDR3 is built from 13 residues. In germline, CDR1 is SGHRS, CDR2 YFSETQ. The chain's CDR3 is CASSFDRGGEQYF. For the CDR3, the DNA is TGCGCCAGCAGCTTCGACAGGGGTGGCGAGCAGTACTTC.

V and J are TRBV9 and TRBJ2-2, with D perhaps TRBD1 (6 bases). The germline V gene encodes CDR1 SGDLS and CDR2 YYNGEE. There are 16 residues in the CDR3. V lost 0 bases to trimming and J lost 0 bases, with 9 bases between them. The CDR3 is CASSVDAGANTGELFF. For the CDR3, the DNA is TGTGCCAGCAGCGTAGACGCAGGGGCGAACACCGGGGAGCTGTTTTTT. Together with reference TRBV9 and TRBJ2-2, the CDR3 gives the full variable domain: DSGVTQTPKHLITATGQRVTLRCSPRSGDLSVYWYQQSLDQGLQFLIQYYNGEERAKGNILERFSAQQFPDLHSELNLSSLELGDSALYFCASSVDAGANTGELFFGEGSRLTVL.

V and J are TRBV27 and TRBJ2-1, with 10 bases aligning to TRBD2. Germline values: CDR1 MNHEY, CDR2 SMNVEV (reference sequence). V trimming: 1 base; J trimming: 6 bases; junction bases outside the gene matches: 12. The CDR3 spans 18 residues. The CDR3 loop reads CASSLLPTAGGPGNEQFF. In DNA, the CDR3 is TGTGCCAGCAGTTTATTACCTACAGCGGGAGGGCCGGGCAATGAGCAGTTCTTC.

This chain uses TRBV9 with TRBJ1-2; no definite D call. The V end lost 7 bases, the J end lost 4 bases, and 11 bases lay between the germline ends. CDR3 length: 12 residues. The germline V gene encodes CDR1 SGDLS and CDR2 YYNGEE. CDR3 residues: CASQSTLYGYTF. DNA for the CDR3: TGTGCCAGCCAGAGTACCCTCTATGGCTACACCTTC.

This clone has only a few counts. The J gene is TRBJ1-4, the V gene TRBV7-2; unclear D gene. V was clipped by 1 base and J by 5 bases, with 8 bases between them. Germline-derived CDR1 and CDR2 are SGHTA and FQGNSA. The CDR3 sequence is 14 residues long. DNA of the CDR3: TGTGCCAGCAGCTTAGTACGGAACAATGAAAAACTGTTTTTT. It yields the protein CASSLVRNNEKLFF.

V is TRBV29-1 and J is TRBJ2-1, with TRBD2 matching over 7 bases. J gave up 3 bases and V 7 bases, and 9 bases lay outside the gene matches. Germline CDR1 SQVTM, CDR2 ANQGSEA. The CDR3 has 14 residues. CDR3 in amino acids: CSAESGDLYNEQFF. The CDR3 region has the DNA TGCAGCGCGGAGAGCGGGGACCTCTACAATGAGCAGTTCTTC.

This clone has only a few counts. J is TRBJ2-7 and V is TRBV27, with 10 bases matching TRBD1. The CDR3 covers 13 residues. The germline V gene encodes CDR1 MNHEY and CDR2 SMNVEV (reference sequence). The V and J ends lost 8 bases and 3 bases, in that order; junction bases with no gene match: 4. CDR3 in DNA: TGTGCCAGCGGCCGGGACAGGGGCTACGAGCAGTACTTC. It codes for CASGRDRGYEQYF.

Only a few counts were recorded for this clone. The rearrangement links TRBV5-1 to TRBJ2-1; D remains unclear. V lost 0 bases to trimming and J lost 0 bases, with 10 bases between them. Germline V CDR1 and CDR2: SGHRS, YFSETQ. The CDR3 runs 16 residues. CDR3 DNA sequence: TGCGCCAGCAGCTTGGTATTGGACGGCTCCTACAATGAGCAGTTCTTC. Encoded protein: CASSLVLDGSYNEQFF.

V and J are TRBV4-1 and TRBJ2-7; 10 bases match TRBD1. CDR1 and CDR2 from the germline V gene are MGHRA and YSYEKL. J lost 3 bases, V lost 5 bases, and 7 bases had no gene match. The CDR3 runs 15 residues. The CDR3 reads CASSSGQGEGYEQYF. The CDR3, as DNA: TGCGCCAGCAGCTCCGGACAGGGGGAGGGCTACGAGCAGTACTTC.

This sequence joins TRBV2 and TRBJ2-1, with D perhaps matching TRBD2 (6 bases). CDR3 length equals 16 residues. Trimming shortened V by 6 bases and J by 6 bases, and 21 bases separated the two germline ends. Germline-derived CDR1 and CDR2 are SNHLY and FYNNEI. CDR3 DNA: TGTGCCAGCAGCGACGATCGGGTTTGGCGGGGCAATGAGCAGTTCTTC. Translating gives CASSDDRVWRGNEQFF.

This sequence joins TRBV9 and TRBJ1-6; D may be TRBD1 (5 bases). Germline assignment: CDR1 SGDLS and CDR2 YYNGEE. V lost 1 base to trimming and J lost 1 base, with 6 bases between them. The CDR3 has 15 residues. CDR3 residues: CASSVQGSYNSPLHF. CDR3 sequence (DNA): TGTGCCAGCAGCGTACAGGGTTCCTATAATTCACCCCTCCACTTT.

This chain joins TRBV15 and TRBJ1-3; D is unresolved. Germline CDR1 and CDR2: LNHNV and YYDKDF (reference sequence). Between the trimmed V and J ends, which lost 8 bases and 0 bases, there was a span of 11 bases. The CDR3 length is 14 residues. CDR3 residues: CATEARNSGNTIYF. The CDR3, as DNA: TGTGCCACCGAGGCGAGAAACTCTGGAAACACCATATATTTT. Combining the CDR3 with reference TRBV15 and TRBJ1-3 gives the whole variable domain DAMVIQNPRYQVTQFGKPVTLSCSQTLNHNVMYWYQQKSSQAPKLLFHYYDKDFNNEADTPDNFQSRRPNTSFCFLDIRSPGLGDTAMYLCATEARNSGNTIYFGEGSWLTVV.

V gene TRBV7-9 combines with J gene TRBJ2-7, with D perhaps assigned TRBD1 or TRBD2 (5 bases each). V gave up 5 bases and J gave up 0 bases, with 17 bases separating them. CDR1 is SEHNR and CDR2 is FQNEAQ in the germline V gene (reference sequence). The CDR3 runs to 16 residues. CDR3 coding DNA: TGTGCCAGCAGCCCCAGGGCTATCGGGGTCTCCTACGAGCAGTACTTC. Its translation: CASSPRAIGVSYEQYF. Supplemented by reference TRBV7-9 and TRBJ2-7, the full variable domain reads DTGVSQNPRHKITKRGQNVTFRCDPISEHNRLYWYRQTLGQGPEFLTYFQNEAQLEKSRLLSDRFSAERPKGSFSTLEIQRTEQGDSAMYLCASSPRAIGVSYEQYFGPGTRLTVT.

The gene calls are TRBV15 and TRBJ2-5; D is unresolved. V was clipped by 4 bases and J by 1 base, with 13 bases between them. The CDR3 runs 15 residues. CDR1 is LNHNV and CDR2 is YYDKDF in the germline V gene (reference sequence). For the CDR3, the DNA is TGTGCCACCAGCATCTATACCAGGCGCCAAGAGACCCAGTACTTC. It codes for CATSIYTRRQETQYF.

The chain carries TRBV6-1 and TRBJ1-2, with D possibly TRBD1 on 5 matching bases. The CDR3 runs 12 residues. Trimming left V 8 bases short and J 5 bases short, with 12 bases between. Germline V gives CDR1 MNHNS, CDR2 SASEGT. CDR3 nucleotide sequence: TGTGCCAGCGACGGCAGGGAATATGGCTACACCTTC. This translates into CASDGREYGYTF.

V and J are TRBV19 and TRBJ1-1; tentatively, D is TRBD1 (5 bases). Germline CDR1 is LNHDA and CDR2 is SQIVND (reference sequence). Trimming pared 5 bases from V and 2 bases from J, leaving 12 bases between. This CDR3 region has 14 residues. This chain's CDR3 is CASSSRVGNTEAFF. Written as DNA, the CDR3 is TGTGCCAGTAGTTCCAGGGTGGGAAACACTGAAGCTTTCTTT.

The rearrangement joins TRBV4-1 to TRBJ1-6; 7 nucleotides align to TRBD1. Germline loops: CDR1 MGHRA, CDR2 YSYEKL. With V trimmed by 4 bases and J by 7 bases, 10 bases remained unmatched. The CDR3 sequence is 16 residues long. The CDR3 loop reads CASSLLWGTENSPLHF. CDR3 nucleotide sequence: TGCGCCAGCAGCCTACTCTGGGGGACAGAGAATTCACCCCTCCACTTT.

The chain links TRBV9 to TRBJ2-3; no definite D call. The CDR3 runs to 17 residues. Trimming left V 4 bases short and J 6 bases short, with 24 bases between. Germline values: CDR1 SGDLS, CDR2 YYNGEE. The CDR3, as DNA: TGTGCCAGCAGCTCACGTCCGGACCTACGAAACGGGGATACGCAGTATTTT. Residues: CASSSRPDLRNGDTQYF.

This clone showed up just once. The chain employs TRBV4-3 and TRBJ2-1; tentatively, D is TRBD1 (6 bases). The germline V gene encodes CDR1 LGHNA and CDR2 YSLEER. The CDR3 is 16 residues long. V was cut by 1 base and J by 2 bases, with 12 bases left in between. CDR3: CASSQAPNRAYNEQFF. CDR3 DNA: TGCGCCAGCAGCCAAGCCCCTAACAGGGCCTACAATGAGCAGTTCTTC.